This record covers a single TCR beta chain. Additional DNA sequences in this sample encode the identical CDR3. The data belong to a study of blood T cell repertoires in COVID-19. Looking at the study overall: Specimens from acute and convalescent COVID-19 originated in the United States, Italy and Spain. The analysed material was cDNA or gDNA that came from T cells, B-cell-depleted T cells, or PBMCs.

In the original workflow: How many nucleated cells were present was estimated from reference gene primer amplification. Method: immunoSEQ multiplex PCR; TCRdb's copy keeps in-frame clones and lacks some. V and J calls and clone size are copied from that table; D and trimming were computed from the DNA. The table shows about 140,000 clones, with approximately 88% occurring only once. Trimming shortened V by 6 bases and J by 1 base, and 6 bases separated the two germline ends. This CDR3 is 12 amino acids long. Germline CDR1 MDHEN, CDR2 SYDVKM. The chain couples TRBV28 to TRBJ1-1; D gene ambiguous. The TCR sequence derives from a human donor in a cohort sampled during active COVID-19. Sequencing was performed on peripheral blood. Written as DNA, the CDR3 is TGTGCCAGCAGCCCCCAGAACACTGAAGCTTTCTTT. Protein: CASSPQNTEAFF.